This is a list of T cell receptor beta chains from one sample in a study of blood T cell repertoires in COVID-19. Using immunoSEQ multiplex PCR, the repertoire was profiled, and TCRdb retains in-frame clones only, with some absent. The data hold 45,000 to 55,000 clones, with about 90% observed a single time. Material for sequencing was peripheral blood. The receptors originated from a human donor in a cohort sampled during active COVID-19. The CDR3 runs from the conserved cysteine through the conserved F or W. The D gene is left open where the match is weak. Part of the rows lack a size; the others show once, few, many or a class for expanded clones.

TRBJ2-1,TRBD2,TRBV5-1,-,TGCGCCAGCAGCTTGAGAACTAGCGGGGGGGCGGAGTACAATGAGCAGTTCTTC,CASSLRTSGGAEYNEQFF
TRBJ2-1,TRBD1,TRBV6-5,-,TGTGCCATAGCTCGGGGGACAGGGGCGCGGGAGCAGTTCTTC,CAIARGTGAREQFF
TRBJ2-2,-,TRBV25-1,-,TGTGCCAGCAGTGAATGGGGGACTGGCACCGGGGAGCTGTTTTTT,CASSEWGTGTGELFF
TRBJ1-1,-,TRBV27,-,TGTGCCAGCAGTATCAGGGAGGGCACTGAAGCTTTCTTT,CASSIREGTEAFF
TRBJ2-7,-,TRBV7-3,few,TGTGCCAGCAGCTCACAGGGAGCCGGGACCTACGAGCAGTACTTC,CASSSQGAGTYEQYF
TRBJ1-1,TRBD1,TRBV7-9,-,TGTGCCAGCAGCTTAGAGCAGACAGGGGTGGGAGCTTTCTTT,CASSLEQTGVGAFF
TRBJ2-5,TRBD1,TRBV7-3,-,TGTGCCAGCAGCTTAAGACAGGGCGAGACCCAGTACTTC,CASSLRQGETQYF
TRBJ2-1,-,TRBV7-3,-,TGTGCCAGCAGCCGGACCGGGACCTACAATGAGCAGTTCTTC,CASSRTGTYNEQFF
TRBJ1-2,-,TRBV6-5,-,TGTGCCAGCAGTTACGGCGGATTTAACTATGGCTACACCTTC,CASSYGGFNYGYTF
TRBJ2-5,TRBD1,TRBV7-9,-,TGTGCCAGCAGCTCTTGGACAGGTGAAGAGACCCAGTACTTC,CASSSWTGEETQYF
TRBJ1-6,TRBD1,TRBV7-2,-,TGTGCCAGCAGCTTTACTTCCGGGACAGGGAATTCACCCCTCCACTTT,CASSFTSGTGNSPLHF
TRBJ2-3,-,TRBV18,-,TGTGCCAGCTCATCCCTCGACAGTAGCACAGATACGCAGTATTTT,CASSSLDSSTDTQYF
TRBJ2-3,TRBD1,TRBV7-3,-,TGTGCCAGCAGCAATTCAGGACTCAGGGGGGATACGCAGTATTTT,CASSNSGLRGDTQYF
TRBJ1-1,TRBD1,TRBV7-8,-,TGTGCCAGCAGCTTTGCGGGACAGCCCATGAACACTGAAGCTTTCTTT,CASSFAGQPMNTEAFF
TRBJ2-3,-,TRBV3-1/TRBV3-2,-,TGTGCCAGCAGTCTAGGCGGGTTTGGCACAGATACGCAGTATTTT,CASSLGGFGTDTQYF
TRBJ2-7,TRBD2,TRBV18,-,TGTGCCAGCTCACCACAAAGACTAGCGGGTGAATACGAGCAGTACTTC,CASSPQRLAGEYEQYF
TRBJ2-7,TRBD2,TRBV3-1/TRBV3-2,-,TGTGCCAGCAGCCAAGATGCGGGAGCCCCCTACGAGCAGTACTTC,CASSQDAGAPYEQYF
TRBJ2-5,TRBD2,TRBV5-1,-,TGCGCCAGCAGCTCCCTTCCCGGTGCGGGGGGGCAAGAGACCCAGTACTTC,CASSSLPGAGGQETQYF
TRBJ1-6,-,TRBV7-2,-,TGTGCCAGCAGCCGGACAGCAAGCTCCTATAATTCACCCCTCCACTTT,CASSRTASSYNSPLHF
TRBJ2-2,-,TRBV7-3,once,TGTGCCAGCAGCCTGGCTGGCAGGGCGAACACCGGGGAGCTGTTTTTT,CASSLAGRANTGELFF
TRBJ1-2,TRBD1,TRBV27,-,TGTGCCAGCAGTTTCCTTGGACAGGGGAACTATGGCTACACCTTC,CASSFLGQGNYGYTF
TRBJ1-2,TRBD1,TRBV7-3,-,TGTGCCAGCAGCTTATTAGGGGACAGGCCCTATGGCTACACCTTC,CASSLLGDRPYGYTF
TRBJ2-7,TRBD1,TRBV30,-,TGTGCCTGGAGTGGTAGACAGGGGCCCTTCCTCCCCGAGCAGTACTTC,CAWSGRQGPFLPEQYF
TRBJ1-1,TRBD1,TRBV11-2,-,TGTGCCAGCAGCTTAGATAGGGGACAGTACGAGAACACTGAAGCTTTCTTT,CASSLDRGQYENTEAFF
TRBJ2-1,TRBD2,TRBV5-5,-,TGTGCCAGCAGCTTGGTTTCTAGCGGGAGGGCCGGGGCGCGGGATGAGCAGTTCTTC,CASSLVSSGRAGARDEQFF
TRBJ1-1,-,TRBV3-1/TRBV3-2,-,TGTGCCAGCAGCCAAGATTACGCAGGGGATAGCACTGAAGCTTTCTTT,CASSQDYAGDSTEAFF
TRBJ2-7,TRBD1,TRBV4-1,-,TGCGCCAGCAGCCAAGCCGGGACAGGGGCATACGAGCAGTACTTC,CASSQAGTGAYEQYF
TRBJ1-5,TRBD1,TRBV11-2,-,TGTGCCAGCAGCCCCTACCCGGACAGGGGAGAGCCCCAGCATTTT,CASSPYPDRGEPQHF
TRBJ2-5,TRBD1,TRBV7-3,-,TGTGCCAGCAGCTTATTTGGACAGGGTGAGACCCAGTACTTC,CASSLFGQGETQYF
TRBJ2-7,-,TRBV19,-,TGTGCCAGTAGTAGGTCAGGGGTGGGCGAGCAGTACTTC,CASSRSGVGEQYF